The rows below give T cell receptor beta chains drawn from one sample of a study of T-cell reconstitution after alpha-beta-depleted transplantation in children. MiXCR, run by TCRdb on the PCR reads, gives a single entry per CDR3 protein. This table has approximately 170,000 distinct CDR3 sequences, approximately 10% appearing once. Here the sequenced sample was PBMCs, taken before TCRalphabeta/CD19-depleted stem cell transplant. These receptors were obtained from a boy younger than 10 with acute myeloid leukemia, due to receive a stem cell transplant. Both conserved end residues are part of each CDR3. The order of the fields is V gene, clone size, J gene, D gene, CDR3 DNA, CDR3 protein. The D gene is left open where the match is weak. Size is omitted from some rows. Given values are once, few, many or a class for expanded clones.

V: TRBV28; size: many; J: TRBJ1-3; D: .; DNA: TGTGCCAGCAGTTTACGGAGAACTGGAAACACCATATATTTT; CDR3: CASSLRRTGNTIYF
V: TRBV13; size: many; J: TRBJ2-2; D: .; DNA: TGTGCCAGCAGCGATCCCCAAGGGAACACCGGGGAGCTGTTTTTT; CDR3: CASSDPQGNTGELFF
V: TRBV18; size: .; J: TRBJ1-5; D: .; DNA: TGTGCCAGCTCACCATTCGCCAGGGGTAACAATCAGCCCCAGCATTTT; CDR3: CASSPFARGNNQPQHF
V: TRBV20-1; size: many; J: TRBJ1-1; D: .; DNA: TGCAGTGCTAGATCACGGGGGCGAGGCACTGAAGCTTTCTTT; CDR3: CSARSRGRGTEAFF
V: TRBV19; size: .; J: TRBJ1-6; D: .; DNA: TGTGCCAGTAGTCTACCAGGACAACCCCTCCACTTT; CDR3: CASSLPGQPLHF
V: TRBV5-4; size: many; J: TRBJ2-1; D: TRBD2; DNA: TGTGCCAGCAGCTTGGGGACTAGCGGGGGGGCCGCTTACAATGAGCAGTTCTTC; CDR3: CASSLGTSGGAAYNEQFF
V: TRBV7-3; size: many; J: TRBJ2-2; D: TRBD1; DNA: TGTGCCAGCAGCTTGGGACAGGGCGACACCGGGGAGCTGTTTTTT; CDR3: CASSLGQGDTGELFF
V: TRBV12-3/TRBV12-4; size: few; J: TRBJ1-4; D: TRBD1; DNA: TGTGCCAGCAGCTCACTGGCCGGGACAGGAAATGAAGAGGTGTTTTTT; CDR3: CASSSLAGTGNEEVFF
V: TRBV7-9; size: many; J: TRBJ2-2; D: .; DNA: TGTGCCAGCAACCCGCCCGGGGGCCCCGGGGAGCTGTTTTTT; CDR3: CASNPPGGPGELFF
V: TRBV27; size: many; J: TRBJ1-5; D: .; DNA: TGTGCCAGCAGTTTAGAGGGGAGCAATCAGCCCCAGCATTTT; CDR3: CASSLEGSNQPQHF
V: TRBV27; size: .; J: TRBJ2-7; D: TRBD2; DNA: TGTGCCGGCAGTTTGGCGGGAGGGCCTTCCCCCGAGCAGTACTTC; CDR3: CAGSLAGGPSPEQYF
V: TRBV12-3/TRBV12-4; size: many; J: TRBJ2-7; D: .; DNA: TGTGCCAGCAGTTGGCGGCAGTCCTACGAGCAGTACTTC; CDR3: CASSWRQSYEQYF
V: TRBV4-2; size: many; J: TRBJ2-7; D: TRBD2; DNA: TGTGCCAGCAGCCAAGTAGCGGGTATCGAGCAGTACTTC; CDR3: CASSQVAGIEQYF
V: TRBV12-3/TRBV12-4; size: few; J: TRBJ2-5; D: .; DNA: TGTGCCAGCAGTTTGGACAATTCGGAGACCCAGTACTTC; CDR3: CASSLDNSETQYF
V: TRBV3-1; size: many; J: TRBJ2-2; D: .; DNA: TGTGCCAGCAGCCAGTGGCAGATTAGTGTCCGTGACACCGGGGAGCTGTTTTTT; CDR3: CASSQWQISVRDTGELFF
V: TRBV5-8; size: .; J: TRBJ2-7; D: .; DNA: TGTGCCAGCAGCTTTGGACTGAGAACCGACGAGCAGTACTTC; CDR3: CASSFGLRTDEQYF
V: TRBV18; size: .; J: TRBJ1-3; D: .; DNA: TGTGCCAGCTCACCAGTGGGTTATTCTGGAAACACCATATATTTT; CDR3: CASSPVGYSGNTIYF
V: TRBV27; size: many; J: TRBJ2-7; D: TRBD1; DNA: TGTGCCAGCAGTTTAGGGGACAGGGTCTACGAGCAGTACTTC; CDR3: CASSLGDRVYEQYF
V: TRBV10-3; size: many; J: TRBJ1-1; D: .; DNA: TGTGCCATCAGTGAGGAGGGGGATGAAGCTTTCTTT; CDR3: CAISEEGDEAFF
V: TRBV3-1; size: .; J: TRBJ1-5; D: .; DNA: TGTGCCAGCAGCCAATCTTCTTGGGCCCGGGCGCCCCAGCATTTT; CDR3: CASSQSSWARAPQHF
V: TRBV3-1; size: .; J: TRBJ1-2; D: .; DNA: TGTGCCAGCAGGAAAATATCCGGGGGGAAGGGGGCTAACTATGGCTACACCTTC; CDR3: CASRKISGGKGANYGYTF
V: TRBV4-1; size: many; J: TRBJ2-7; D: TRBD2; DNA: TGCGCCAGCAGCCAAGGAGTCGGGGGGGGCGCTTTTGGCGAGCAGTACTTC; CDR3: CASSQGVGGGAFGEQYF
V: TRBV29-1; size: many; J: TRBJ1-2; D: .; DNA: TGCAGCGTTTCGAATGGCTACACCTTC; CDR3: CSVSNGYTF
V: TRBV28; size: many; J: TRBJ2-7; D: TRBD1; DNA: TGTGCCAGCAGTTTGTCCAGGGGGAATGCCTACGAGCAGTACTTC; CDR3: CASSLSRGNAYEQYF
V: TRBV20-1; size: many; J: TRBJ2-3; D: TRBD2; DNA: TGCAGTGTGGACCGGACTAGCGGGAGGGTCGGCACAGATACGCAGTATTTT; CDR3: CSVDRTSGRVGTDTQYF
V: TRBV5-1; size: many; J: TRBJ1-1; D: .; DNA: TGCGCCAGCAGCTTGGAGGGGACAATTAACACTGAAGCTTTCTTT; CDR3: CASSLEGTINTEAFF
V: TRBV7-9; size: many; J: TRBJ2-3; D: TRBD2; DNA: TGTGCCAGCAGTGGAGATAGCGGGGGGGCCACAGATACGCAGTATTTT; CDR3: CASSGDSGGATDTQYF
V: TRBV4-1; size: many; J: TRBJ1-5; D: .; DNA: TGCGCCAGCAGCCCCCAGACAGATCAGCCCCAGCATTTT; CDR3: CASSPQTDQPQHF
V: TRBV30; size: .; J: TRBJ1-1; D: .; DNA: TGTGCCTGGAGTGTTGGGGGGGCTGCGAAAGCTTTCTTT; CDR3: CAWSVGGAAKAFF
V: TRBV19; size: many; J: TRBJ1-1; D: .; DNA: TGTGCCAGTACATGGAAGGGAACTGAAGCTTTCTTT; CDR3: CASTWKGTEAFF
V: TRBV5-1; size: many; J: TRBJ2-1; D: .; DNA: TGCGCCAGCAGCGCCGAATTATACAATGAGCAGTTCTTC; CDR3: CASSAELYNEQFF
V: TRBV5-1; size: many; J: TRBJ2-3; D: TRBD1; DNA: TGCGCCAGCAGCTTGAGACAGGGTATTGCAGATACGCAGTATTTT; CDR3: CASSLRQGIADTQYF
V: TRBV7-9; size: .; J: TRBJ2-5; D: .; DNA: TGTGCCAGCAGCTCCGGGATTCAAGAGACCCAGTACTTC; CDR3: CASSSGIQETQYF
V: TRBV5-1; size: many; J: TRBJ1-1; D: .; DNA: TGCGCCAGCAAAATGGGGGGTAACACTGAAGCTTTCTTT; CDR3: CASKMGGNTEAFF
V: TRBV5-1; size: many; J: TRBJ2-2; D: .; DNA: TGCGCCAGCAGCTTTACAGGGTCATGGTCCGGGGAGCTGTTTTTT; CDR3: CASSFTGSWSGELFF
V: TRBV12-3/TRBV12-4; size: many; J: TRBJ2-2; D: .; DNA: TGTGCCAGCAGTCTCAGGGGCGGGTCCCCCGGGGAGCTGTTTTTT; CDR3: CASSLRGGSPGELFF
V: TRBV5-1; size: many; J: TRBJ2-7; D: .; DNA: TGCGCCAGCAGCTTGGGGGTAGCGGAAGCCTACGAGCAGTACTTC; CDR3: CASSLGVAEAYEQYF
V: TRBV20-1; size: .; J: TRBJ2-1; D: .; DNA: TGCTGTGCCTCTTCCTTTGACTGGCTAAGCTCCTACAATGAGCAGTTCTTC; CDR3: CCASSFDWLSSYNEQFF
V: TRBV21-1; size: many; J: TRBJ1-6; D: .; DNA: TGTGCCAGCAGGCGACAGGGGCCGAATTCACCCCTCCACTTT; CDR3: CASRRQGPNSPLHF
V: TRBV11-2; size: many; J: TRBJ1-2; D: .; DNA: TGTGCCAGCAGCTTGGAGGGAAAGCTTGGCTACACCTTC; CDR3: CASSLEGKLGYTF
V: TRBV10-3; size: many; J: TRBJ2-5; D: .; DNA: TGTGCCATCAGTCAAATGACAGCTTTCCAAGAGACCCAGTACTTC; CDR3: CAISQMTAFQETQYF
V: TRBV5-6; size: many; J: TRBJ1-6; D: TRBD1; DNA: TGTGCCAGCAGCTTGGAGGGGACAGGCGGATATAATTCACCCCTCCACTTT; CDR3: CASSLEGTGGYNSPLHF
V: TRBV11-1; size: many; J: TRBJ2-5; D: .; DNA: TGTGCCAGCAGCGTCCGGGACGGCCAAGAGACCCAGTACTTC; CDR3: CASSVRDGQETQYF
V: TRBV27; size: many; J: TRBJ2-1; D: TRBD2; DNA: TGTGCCAGCACCTTCTTTCCTCCTAGCGGGAGAACCGATGAGCAGTTCTTC; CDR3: CASTFFPPSGRTDEQFF
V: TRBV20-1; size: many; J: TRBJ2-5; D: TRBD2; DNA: TGCAGTGCTAGAGGACTAGCGGAAGAGACCCAGTACTTC; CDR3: CSARGLAEETQYF